Listed below are T cell receptor beta chains from one sample, sequenced in a study of cytomegalovirus exposure and HLA in healthy donors. The assay was immunoSEQ multiplex PCR, and TCRdb's table has in-frame clones only and misses some. Of some 150,000 clones in the sample, more than 65% were seen once. Source material: PBMCs. The origin of the receptors is a woman aged 25-40 years in good health and CMV-seronegative. CDR3s include the opening cysteine and the closing phenylalanine or tryptophan. A D gene is named only where the DNA matches it firmly. Size tells how often a clone was seen (once, few, many) or the class of an expanded clone, and some rows leave it out.

d_call	v_call	j_call	cdr3_length	clone_size	cdr3_aa	cdr3_nt
TRBD2	TRBV5-4	TRBJ2-5	16	NA	CASSSPIAGAAETQYF	TGTGCCAGCAGTTCCCCTATAGCGGGAGCAGCCGAGACCCAGTACTTC
TRBD2	TRBV18	TRBJ2-7	15	once	CASSPGSGRTYEQYF	TGTGCCAGCTCACCCGGAAGCGGGAGGACCTACGAGCAGTACTTC
NA	TRBV2	TRBJ1-2	15	NA	CASRRLMGAEYGYTF	TGTGCCAGCAGACGCCTCATGGGGGCGGAGTATGGCTACACCTTC
TRBD1	TRBV6-5	TRBJ2-7	15	once	CASSSLQGSSYEQYF	TGTGCCAGCAGTTCATTACAGGGGAGCTCCTACGAGCAGTACTTC
TRBD2	TRBV4-2	TRBJ2-1	16	NA	CASSLGGASSYNEQFF	TGTGCCAGCAGCTTGGGAGGGGCGTCCTCCTACAATGAGCAGTTCTTC
NA	TRBV28	TRBJ1-5	14	NA	CASSLSTANQPQHF	TGTGCCAGCAGTTTAAGTACAGCAAATCAGCCCCAGCATTTT
NA	TRBV30	TRBJ1-4	14	NA	CAWRPWAVNEKLFF	TGTGCCTGGAGGCCCTGGGCAGTTAATGAAAAACTGTTTTTT
TRBD2	TRBV5-8	TRBJ2-1	17	NA	CASSPGTSGTLYNEQFF	TGTGCCAGCAGCCCGGGGACTAGCGGGACACTTTACAATGAGCAGTTCTTC
NA	TRBV4-2	TRBJ2-3	14	NA	CASSQGAHTDTQYF	TGTGCCAGCAGCCAAGGGGCCCACACAGATACGCAGTATTTT
NA	TRBV11-2	TRBJ2-1	16	NA	CASSLGGAGNGNEQFF	TGTGCCAGCAGTCTTGGCGGGGCGGGAAACGGAAATGAGCAGTTCTTC
TRBD2	TRBV7-3	TRBJ2-5	17	once	CASSSGLAGGGGETQYF	TGTGCCAGCAGCTCGGGACTAGCGGGAGGAGGGGGAGAGACCCAGTACTTC
NA	TRBV7-3	TRBJ2-5	15	NA	CASSLTGSTGETQYF	TGTGCCAGCAGCTTAACTGGGTCCACGGGGGAGACCCAGTACTTC
TRBD1	TRBV2	TRBJ1-5	15	NA	CASSLAPRGDQPQHF	TGTGCCAGCAGTTTGGCCCCCAGGGGGGATCAGCCCCAGCATTTT
NA	TRBV4-1	TRBJ2-2	15	few	CASSPDPADTGELFF	TGCGCCAGCAGCCCCGACCCGGCGGACACCGGGGAGCTGTTTTTT
NA	TRBV7-2	TRBJ2-5	14	NA	CASSLRWGRETQYF	TGTGCCAGCAGCTTACGGTGGGGCCGAGAGACCCAGTACTTC
NA	TRBV5-6	TRBJ1-2	14	NA	CASSLEGGRGAYTF	TGTGCCAGCAGCTTGGAGGGGGGGCGGGGAGCCTACACCTTC
NA	TRBV23-1	TRBJ2-7	18	NA	CASSPDRKPLLLYWEQYF	TGCGCCAGCAGTCCTGATCGTAAACCGCTTCTTCTCTACTGGGAGCAGTACTTC
NA	TRBV27	TRBJ1-4	15	once	CASSWGRGAGEKLFF	TGTGCCAGCAGCTGGGGCCGGGGGGCCGGTGAAAAACTGTTTTTT
TRBD1	TRBV18	TRBJ1-4	15	NA	CASSPPTGREEKLFF	TGTGCCAGCTCACCACCGACAGGGCGTGAGGAAAAACTGTTTTTT
NA	TRBV28	TRBJ2-7	11	NA	CASSAGYEQYF	TGTGCCAGCAGCGCAGGGTACGAGCAGTACTTC
NA	TRBV11-2	TRBJ1-2	13	few	CASSPGQGYGYTF	TGTGCCAGCAGCCCCGGACAAGGGTATGGCTACACCTTC
NA	TRBV19	TRBJ2-7	15	many	CASSIFSGSSYEQYF	TGTGCCAGTAGTATATTCTCCGGGAGCTCCTACGAGCAGTACTTC
NA	TRBV5-1	TRBJ1-4	14	NA	CASSYDRLNEKLFF	TGCGCCAGCAGCTATGACAGACTTAATGAAAAACTGTTTTTT
TRBD2	TRBV27	TRBJ2-7	15	NA	CASSFLAGGPYEQYF	TGTGCCAGCAGTTTTTTAGCGGGAGGGCCCTACGAGCAGTACTTC
TRBD2	TRBV5-1	TRBJ2-5	15	NA	CASSLSGGRQETQYF	TGCGCCAGCAGCCTTAGCGGGGGGCGACAAGAGACCCAGTACTTC
NA	TRBV5-1	TRBJ2-2	14	NA	CASRAPGGTGELFF	TGCGCCAGCAGAGCCCCCGGGGGAACCGGGGAGCTGTTTTTT
TRBD1	TRBV19	TRBJ1-5	18	once	CASSIDRTGPGSNQPQHF	TGTGCCAGTAGTATAGACCGGACAGGGCCAGGCAGCAATCAGCCCCAGCATTTT
TRBD1	TRBV7-2	TRBJ2-3	15	NA	CASSRGQGSTDTQYF	TGTGCCAGCAGCCGGGGACAGGGGAGCACAGATACGCAGTATTTT
TRBD1	TRBV28	TRBJ1-4	14	few	CASSTDRGGEKLFF	TGTGCCAGCAGTACCGACAGGGGAGGGGAAAAACTGTTTTTT
NA	TRBV20-1	TRBJ1-1	11	NA	CRGAAGAEAFF	TGCAGGGGCGCGGCCGGGGCTGAAGCTTTCTTT
NA	TRBV6-5	TRBJ2-5	15	NA	CASSYLTGSKETQYF	TGTGCCAGCAGTTACTTAACCGGGTCGAAAGAGACCCAGTACTTC
TRBD1	TRBV5-1	TRBJ1-1	14	NA	CASSLEGGATEAFF	TGCGCCAGCAGCTTGGAAGGGGGCGCAACTGAAGCTTTCTTT
TRBD1	TRBV9	TRBJ1-2	16	NA	CASSSEVTGPNYGYTF	TGTGCCAGCAGCTCTGAGGTGACAGGGCCCAACTATGGCTACACCTTC
NA	TRBV6-5	TRBJ1-2	13	NA	CASSDPGDYGYTF	TGTGCCAGCAGTGACCCGGGGGACTATGGCTACACCTTC
NA	TRBV4-1	TRBJ1-1	14	once	CASSQDGGASEAFF	TGCGCCAGCAGCCAAGACGGGGGAGCAAGTGAAGCTTTCTTT
NA	TRBV30	TRBJ1-2	14	NA	CAWSRFGGNYGYTF	TGTGCCTGGAGTCGGTTTGGGGGCAACTATGGCTACACCTTC
TRBD2	TRBV5-1	TRBJ2-1	14	NA	CASSGGTSVNEQFF	TGCGCCAGCAGCGGGGGGACTAGCGTCAATGAGCAGTTCTTC
NA	TRBV2	TRBJ1-2	13	NA	CASSDPANYGYTF	TGTGCCAGCAGTGATCCGGCTAACTATGGCTACACCTTC
NA	TRBV5-1	TRBJ1-1	14	NA	CASSATGLGTEAFF	TGCGCCAGCAGCGCAACAGGGTTGGGCACTGAAGCTTTCTTT
NA	TRBV28	TRBJ1-4	16	NA	CASSLVGSGANEKLFF	TGTGCCAGCAGTTTAGTGGGATCTGGGGCCAATGAAAAACTGTTTTTT
TRBD1	TRBV18	TRBJ2-2	16	once	CASSLATGGYTGELFF	TGTGCCAGCTCACTTGCGACAGGGGGCTACACCGGGGAGCTGTTTTTT
NA	TRBV30	TRBJ2-7	13	NA	CAWSPGQSYEQYF	TGTGCCTGGAGCCCCGGACAGAGCTACGAGCAGTACTTC
NA	TRBV11-2	TRBJ2-7	14	NA	CASSLRGLLGEQYF	TGTGCCAGCAGCTTAAGAGGTCTTTTGGGCGAGCAGTACTTC
TRBD2	TRBV4-1	TRBJ2-1	16	NA	CASSQDLSGNYNEQFF	TGCGCCAGCAGCCAAGATCTGAGCGGGAATTACAATGAGCAGTTCTTC
NA	TRBV9	TRBJ1-6	15	NA	CASSVRGIYNSPLHF	TGTGCCAGCAGCGTACGCGGAATCTATAATTCACCCCTCCACTTT
NA	TRBV28	TRBJ2-2	15	NA	CASSLTRVGTGELFF	TGTGCCAGCAGCCTTACTAGAGTGGGCACCGGGGAGCTGTTTTTT
TRBD1	TRBV2	TRBJ1-4	15	NA	CASSERGQGSEKLFF	TGTGCCAGCAGTGAACGTGGACAGGGATCAGAAAAACTGTTTTTT
NA	TRBV6-1	TRBJ1-6	13	NA	CASSTGTNSPLHF	TGTGCCAGCAGTACAGGGACTAATTCACCCCTCCACTTT
TRBD2	TRBV7-6	TRBJ2-5	20	NA	CASSLWGPTGTSSGLETQYF	TGTGCCAGCAGCTTATGGGGCCCAACCGGGACTAGCAGCGGTTTGGAGACCCAGTACTTC
TRBD2	TRBV5-6	TRBJ2-5	16	NA	CASSWRAGGAGETQYF	TGTGCCAGCAGCTGGCGTGCCGGGGGGGCAGGGGAGACCCAGTACTTC
NA	TRBV5-1	TRBJ1-6	15	few	CASSLSGYYNSPLHF	TGCGCCAGCAGCTTGTCCGGGTACTATAATTCACCCCTCCACTTT
NA	TRBV19	TRBJ1-6	11	NA	CASSLQGPLHF	TGTGCCAGTAGTCTACAGGGCCCTCTCCACTTT
TRBD2	TRBV7-3	TRBJ2-5	15	NA	CASSSAGGPGETQYF	TGTGCCAGCAGCTCAGCGGGGGGGCCGGGGGAGACCCAGTACTTC
NA	TRBV19	TRBJ2-6	16	NA	CASSIRRAAGANVLTF	TGTGCCAGTAGTATCCGGCGGGCCGCGGGGGCCAACGTCCTGACTTTC
NA	TRBV27	TRBJ2-2	15	NA	CASTLDRPYTGELFF	TGTGCCAGCACCCTTGACAGACCCTACACCGGGGAGCTGTTTTTT
NA	TRBV5-4	TRBJ2-5	11	NA	CAPGTGETQYF	TGTGCCCCAGGGACTGGAGAGACCCAGTACTTC
TRBD1	TRBV20-1	TRBJ2-5	11	NA	CSPGGWETQYF	TGCAGCCCAGGGGGCTGGGAGACCCAGTACTTC
NA	TRBV2	TRBJ2-3	13	once	CASSEDSPDTQYF	TGTGCCAGCAGCGAGGACAGCCCAGATACGCAGTATTTT
NA	TRBV19	TRBJ1-2	13	NA	CASSIPGIYGYTF	TGTGCCAGTAGTATTCCGGGGATCTATGGCTACACCTTC
TRBD1	TRBV19	TRBJ2-5	14	NA	CASSPQGDWKTQYF	TGTGCCAGTAGCCCACAGGGGGATTGGAAGACCCAGTACTTC